This record concerns one T cell receptor beta chain sequence. What antigen it recognizes has not been identified. Per-base quality was not reported, and no clone a single base away is much larger than it. The sample's treatment or condition label, in plain terms: suppressive antiretroviral therapy. A pool of overlapping HIV-1 Gag 15-mer peptides, at around 1 ug per peptide per mL, was used to stimulate the cells. Responding CD4+ T cells were sorted on the basis of upregulation of both CD40 ligand and CD69. Participants were HIV-1-infected adults who started suppressive ART during chronic infection. For at least 4 years, participants had undetectable plasma HIV-1 RNA, below 50 copies/mL. To be included, participants needed a CD4+ T cell count above 400 cells/uL and a positive CMV serology. Before stimulation, PBMCs were isolated using density centrifugation and depleted of CD8+ T cells. For approximately 18 hours, the CD8-depleted PBMCs were stimulated with anti-CD28/CD49d costimulation, a CD40-blocking antibody, and enfuvirtide to prevent new infections. Cells were sorted on a Beckman Coulter MoFlo Legacy or XDP sorter, with propidium iodide excluding dead cells. Genomic DNA was extracted with the QIAamp DNA Mini Kit for samples above one million cells, otherwise with the Quick-DNA Microprep Kit.

TCRbeta repertoires were sequenced from genomic DNA with the immunoSEQ hsTCRB assay version 4 in survey mode. Genomic DNA was diluted to 7.5 to 10 ng/uL, using up to 1 ug per sample for TCRbeta sequencing. Under the source paper's analysis protocol: TCRbeta data were analyzed in ImmunoSeq Analyzer 3.0, with diversity computed on productive nucleotide rearrangements. Lower-bound TCR diversity was estimated with the improved Chao index, and clonality with the Gini coefficient using the Immunarch R package. When different nucleotide rearrangements encoded the same CDR3beta amino acid sequence, each rearrangement was treated as a distinct clonotype. TCRbeta sequences significantly enriched in antigen-responding cells relative to anti-CD3/anti-CD28-activated cells were identified by differential abundance analysis. GLIPH2 grouped TCRs by predicted peptide-MHC specificity, both within each participant and across combined participant data sets. This immuneACCESS table, as held by TCRdb, lists in-frame sequences with V and J called but not all clones. Of the missing ones, under half trace to an unresolved V gene in checked studies; the others have no known cause. V and J calls and clone size follow that table, whereas D and trimming were derived from the DNA. In all, the sample holds under 35,000 clones, and roughly 70% of those were seen once. The top ten constitute about 1.5% of the sample.

The data belong to a study of persistence of HIV-infected CD4 T cells (dated by TCRdb to 2020 to 2021). Notes on the research overall: The median time participants had been on suppressive ART was roughly eight years. Peripheral blood samples of up to about 180 mL were obtained at multiple time points, with the exception of a couple of participants, for whom leukapheresis was performed at a single time point. CMV- and HIV-1 Gag-responding CD4+ T cells were isolated from ART-treated individuals so that antigen-driven clonal expansion of HIV-1-infected cells could be examined. The TCR cluster analysis across participants included under ten participants for CMV and roughly seven participants for Gag. TCRbeta sequencing assessed the clonality of all cells in each sorted population, while proviral sequencing assessed the clonality of infected cells.

Trimming costs V 2 bases and J 3 bases, and their ends lie 13 bases apart. The CDR3 starts with the cysteine, ends with the phenylalanine, and has 16 residues. Only the CDR3 region is kept as DNA, spanning 48 bases read in frame from base 1. In the germline V gene (reference sequence), CDR1 corresponds to MNHEY and CDR2 to SMNVEV. The study at large found these results: Enrichment of degenerate expanded CDR3beta sequences was found in antigen-responding cells, suggesting convergent selection of CD4+ responses to CMV and Gag. Significantly lower TCRbeta richness was observed in CMV- and Gag-responding cells than in anti-CD3/anti-CD28-responding cells, and higher oligoclonality was observed in CMV-responding cells than in CD3/CD28-stimulated and Gag-responding cells. TCR oligoclonality correlated with proviral oligoclonality within the same sorted populations. Only a small number of individuals took part in the study, and the range of antigens tested was limited. Restriction of bulk TCR analyses to the rare CMV-responding cells that actually carried HIV-1 proviruses was not possible.

The chain was built from TRBV27 and TRBJ2-2; a tentative D match to TRBD2 spans 5 bases. This receptor was obtained from an adult man with HIV who was CMV-seropositive. Sequencing used CD4+ T cells sorted from PBMCs after approximately 19-hour stimulation, obtained from a patient who received antiretroviral therapy. The cell subset or site label for this specimen denotes: CD40L+CD69+ CD4 T cells responding to HIV-1 Gag peptides. For the CDR3, the sequence is CASSLRLAGHTGELFF. The sequenced DNA: TGTGCCAGCAGTTTAAGGCTAGCAGGACACACCGGGGAGCTGTTTTTT.